The T cell receptor beta chain described here comes from a study of CD8+ T cells in alopecia areata. There are 16 residues in the CDR3. Germline V gene lookup returns CDR1 SGHTA and CDR2 FQGNSA. V was cut by 1 base and J by 1 base, with 14 bases left in between. cDNA prepared by RNA extraction and subsequent reverse transcription served as the template for sequencing. Using immunoSEQ multiplex PCR, the repertoire was profiled, and TCRdb retains in-frame clones only, with some absent. Found here are about 150,000 clones, around two thirds of them singletons; the top ten hold just over 35%. This receptor was obtained from a human donor in good health. The gene calls are TRBV7-2 and TRBJ2-7; maybe TRBD2 (6 bases). What was sequenced was CD8+ T cells sorted from blood. CDR3 sequence reads: CASSLVGWDSSYEQYF. In DNA, the CDR3 is TGTGCCAGCAGCTTAGTGGGATGGGACTCATCCTACGAGCAGTACTTC. Full variable domain (rest looked up from reference TRBV7-2 and TRBJ2-7): GAGVSQSPSNKVTEKGKDVELRCDPISGHTALYWYRQSLGQGLEFLIYFQGNSAPDKSGLPSDRFSAERTGGSVSTLTIQRTQQEDSAVYLCASSLVGWDSSYEQYFGPGTRLTVT.